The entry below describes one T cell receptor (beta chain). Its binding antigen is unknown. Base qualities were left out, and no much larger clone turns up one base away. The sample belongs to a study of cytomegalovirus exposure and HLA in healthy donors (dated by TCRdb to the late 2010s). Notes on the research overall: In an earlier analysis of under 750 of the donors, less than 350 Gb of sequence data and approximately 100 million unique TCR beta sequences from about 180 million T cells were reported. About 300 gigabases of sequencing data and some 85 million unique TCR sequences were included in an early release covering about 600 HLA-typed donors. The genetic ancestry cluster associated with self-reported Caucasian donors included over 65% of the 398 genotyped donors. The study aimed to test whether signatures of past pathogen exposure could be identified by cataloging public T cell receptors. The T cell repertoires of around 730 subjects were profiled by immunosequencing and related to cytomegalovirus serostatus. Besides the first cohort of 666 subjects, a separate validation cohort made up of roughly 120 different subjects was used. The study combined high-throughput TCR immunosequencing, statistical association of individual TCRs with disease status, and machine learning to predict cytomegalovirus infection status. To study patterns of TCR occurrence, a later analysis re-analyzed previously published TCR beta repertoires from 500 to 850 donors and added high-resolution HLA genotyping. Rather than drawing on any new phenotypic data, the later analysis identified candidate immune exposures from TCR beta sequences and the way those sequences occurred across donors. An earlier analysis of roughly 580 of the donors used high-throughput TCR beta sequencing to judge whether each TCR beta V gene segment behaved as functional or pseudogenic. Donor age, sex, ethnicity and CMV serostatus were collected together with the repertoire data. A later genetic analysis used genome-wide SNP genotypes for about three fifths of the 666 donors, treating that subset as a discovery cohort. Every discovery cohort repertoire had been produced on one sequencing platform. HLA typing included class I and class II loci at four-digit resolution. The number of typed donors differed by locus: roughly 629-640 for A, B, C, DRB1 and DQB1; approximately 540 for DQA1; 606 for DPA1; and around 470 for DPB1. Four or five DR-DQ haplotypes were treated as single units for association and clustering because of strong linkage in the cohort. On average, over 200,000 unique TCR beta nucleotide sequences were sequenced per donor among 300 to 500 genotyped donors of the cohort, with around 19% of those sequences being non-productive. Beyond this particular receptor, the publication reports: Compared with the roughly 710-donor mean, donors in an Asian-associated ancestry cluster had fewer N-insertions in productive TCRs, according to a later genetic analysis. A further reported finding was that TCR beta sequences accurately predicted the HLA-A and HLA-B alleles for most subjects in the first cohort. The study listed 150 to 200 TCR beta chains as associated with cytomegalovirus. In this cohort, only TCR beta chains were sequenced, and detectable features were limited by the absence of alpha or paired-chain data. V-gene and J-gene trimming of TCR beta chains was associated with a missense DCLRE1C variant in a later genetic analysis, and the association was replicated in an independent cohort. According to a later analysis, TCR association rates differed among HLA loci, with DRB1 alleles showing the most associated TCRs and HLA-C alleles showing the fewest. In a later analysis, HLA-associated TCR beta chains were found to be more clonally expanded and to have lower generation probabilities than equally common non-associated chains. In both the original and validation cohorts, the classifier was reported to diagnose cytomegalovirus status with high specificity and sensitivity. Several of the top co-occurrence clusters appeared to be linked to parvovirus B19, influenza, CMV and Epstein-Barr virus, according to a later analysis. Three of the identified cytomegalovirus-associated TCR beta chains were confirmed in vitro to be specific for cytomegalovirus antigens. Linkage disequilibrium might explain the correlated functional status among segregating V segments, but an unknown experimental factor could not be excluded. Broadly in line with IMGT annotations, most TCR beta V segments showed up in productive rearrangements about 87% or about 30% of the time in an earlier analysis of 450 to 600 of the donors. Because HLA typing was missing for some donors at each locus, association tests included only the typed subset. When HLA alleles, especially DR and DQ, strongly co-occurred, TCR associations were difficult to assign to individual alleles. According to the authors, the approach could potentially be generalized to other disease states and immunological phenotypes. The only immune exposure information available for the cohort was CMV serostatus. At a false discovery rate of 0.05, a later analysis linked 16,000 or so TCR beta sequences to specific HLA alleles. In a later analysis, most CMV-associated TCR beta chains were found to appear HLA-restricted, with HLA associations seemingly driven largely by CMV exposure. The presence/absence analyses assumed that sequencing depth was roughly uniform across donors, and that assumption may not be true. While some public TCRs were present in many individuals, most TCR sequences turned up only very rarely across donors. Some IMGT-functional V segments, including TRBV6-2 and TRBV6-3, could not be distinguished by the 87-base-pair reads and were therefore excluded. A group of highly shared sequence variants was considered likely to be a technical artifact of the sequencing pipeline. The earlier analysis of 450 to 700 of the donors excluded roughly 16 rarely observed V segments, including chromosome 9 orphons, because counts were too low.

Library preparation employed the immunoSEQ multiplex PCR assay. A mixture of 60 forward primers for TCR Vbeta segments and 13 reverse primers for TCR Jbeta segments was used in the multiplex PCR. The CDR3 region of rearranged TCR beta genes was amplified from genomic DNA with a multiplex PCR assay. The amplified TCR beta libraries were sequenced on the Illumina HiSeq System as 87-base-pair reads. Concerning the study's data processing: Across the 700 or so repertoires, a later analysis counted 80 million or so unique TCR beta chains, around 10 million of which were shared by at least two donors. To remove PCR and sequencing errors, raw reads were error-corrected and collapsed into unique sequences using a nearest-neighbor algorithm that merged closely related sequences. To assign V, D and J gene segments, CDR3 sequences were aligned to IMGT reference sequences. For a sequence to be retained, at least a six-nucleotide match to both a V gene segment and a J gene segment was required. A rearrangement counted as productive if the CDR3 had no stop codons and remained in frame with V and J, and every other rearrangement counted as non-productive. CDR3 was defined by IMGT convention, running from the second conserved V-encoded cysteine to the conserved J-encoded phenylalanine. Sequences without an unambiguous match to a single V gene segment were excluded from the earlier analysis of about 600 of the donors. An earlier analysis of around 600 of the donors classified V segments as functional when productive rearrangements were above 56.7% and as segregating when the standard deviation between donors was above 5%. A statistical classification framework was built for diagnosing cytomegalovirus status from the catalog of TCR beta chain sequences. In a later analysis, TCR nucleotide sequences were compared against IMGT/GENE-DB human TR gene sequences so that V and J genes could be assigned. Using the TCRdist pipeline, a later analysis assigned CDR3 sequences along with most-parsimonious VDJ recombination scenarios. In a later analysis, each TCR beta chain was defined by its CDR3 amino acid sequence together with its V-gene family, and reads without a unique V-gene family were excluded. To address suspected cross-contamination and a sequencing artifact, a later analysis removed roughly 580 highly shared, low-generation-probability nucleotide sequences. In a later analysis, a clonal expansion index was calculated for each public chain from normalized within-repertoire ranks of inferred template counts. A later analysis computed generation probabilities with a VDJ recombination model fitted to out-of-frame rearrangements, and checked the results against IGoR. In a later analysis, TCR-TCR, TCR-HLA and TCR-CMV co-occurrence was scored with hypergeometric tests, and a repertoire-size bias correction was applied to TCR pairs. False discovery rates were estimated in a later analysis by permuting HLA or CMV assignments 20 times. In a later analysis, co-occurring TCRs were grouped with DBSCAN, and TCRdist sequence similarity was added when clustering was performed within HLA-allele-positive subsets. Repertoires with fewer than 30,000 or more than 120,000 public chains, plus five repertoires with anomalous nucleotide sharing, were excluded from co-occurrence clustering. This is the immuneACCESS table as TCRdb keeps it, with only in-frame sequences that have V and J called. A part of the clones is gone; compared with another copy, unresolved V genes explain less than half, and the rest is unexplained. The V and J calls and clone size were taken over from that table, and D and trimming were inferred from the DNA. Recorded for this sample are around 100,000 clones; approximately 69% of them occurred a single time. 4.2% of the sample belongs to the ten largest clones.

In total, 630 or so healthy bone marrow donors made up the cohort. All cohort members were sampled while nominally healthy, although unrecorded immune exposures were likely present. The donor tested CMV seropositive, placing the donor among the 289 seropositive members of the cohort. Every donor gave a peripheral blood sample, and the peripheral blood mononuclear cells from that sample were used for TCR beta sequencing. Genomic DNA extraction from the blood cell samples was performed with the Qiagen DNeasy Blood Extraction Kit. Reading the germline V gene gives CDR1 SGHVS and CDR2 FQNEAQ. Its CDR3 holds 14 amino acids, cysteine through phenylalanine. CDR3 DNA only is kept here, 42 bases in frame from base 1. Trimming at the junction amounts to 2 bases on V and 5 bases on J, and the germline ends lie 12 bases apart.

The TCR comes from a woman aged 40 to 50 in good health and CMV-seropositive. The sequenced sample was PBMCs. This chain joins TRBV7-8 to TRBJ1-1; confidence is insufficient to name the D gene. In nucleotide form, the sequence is TGTGCCAGCAGCTTAAGGGCGGGTTTTACTGAAGCTTTCTTT. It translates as CASSLRAGFTEAFF. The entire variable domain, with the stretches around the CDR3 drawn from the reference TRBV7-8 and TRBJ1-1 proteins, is GAGVSQSPRYKVAKRGQDVALRCDPISGHVSLFWYQQALGQGPEFLTYFQNEAQLDKSGLPSDRFFAERPEGSVSTLKIQRTQQEDSAVYLCASSLRAGFTEAFFGQGTRLTVV.